The next 27 T cell receptor beta chains were all read from a single sample in a study of shared clonotypes between healthy human individuals. This table comes from immunoSEQ multiplex PCR, and its TCRdb copy is limited to in-frame clones, with some not included. Among approximately 87,000 clones listed, about 61% were seen once. The sequenced sample consisted of memory CD8+ T cells sorted from blood. Documented subset: CD45RO+ cells pooled with CCR7-negative TemRA cells. The receptors shown here come from a man aged 30-40 years in good health.

J is TRBJ2-1 and V is TRBV7-2; D possibly matches TRBD1 or TRBD2 (5 bases each). The CDR3 runs to 14 residues. V was pared by 5 bases and J by 8 bases, with 16 bases between. Germline CDR1 and CDR2: SGHTA and FQGNSA. CDR3 sequence: CASSPGTPRDEQFF. As DNA, the CDR3 is TGTGCCAGCAGCCCCGGGACCCCGAGGGATGAGCAGTTCTTC.

The V gene is TRBV5-6, the J gene TRBJ2-4; D gene uncertain. Per germline, CDR1 SGHDT and CDR2 YYEEEE. The CDR3 is 12 amino acids. Trimming removed 2 bases at V and 6 bases at J, with 6 bases between. This CDR3 is CASSFGTNIQYF. The CDR3, as DNA: TGTGCCAGCAGCTTTGGCACAAACATTCAGTACTTC.

Ten or more counts support this clone. The chain links TRBV6-5 to TRBJ2-7; either TRBD1 or TRBD2 may fit D (5 bases each). This CDR3 contains 13 residues. The V gene's germline CDR1 is MNHEY and CDR2 SVGAGI. Trimming removed 4 bases from V and 3 bases from J, with 10 bases in between. The CDR3 coding sequence is TGTGCCAGCAGTTCCGGGGCCTACTACGAGCAGTACTTC. It yields the protein CASSSGAYYEQYF.

This chain connects TRBV10-3 to TRBJ2-7; TRBD1 agrees at 10 bases. The CDR3 runs to 15 residues. Germline V CDR1 and CDR2: ENHRY, SYGVKD. Trimming at V came to 2 bases and at J to 3 bases, leaving 4 bases not matched to a gene. The DNA of the CDR3 is TGTGCCATCAGTGAGGTGAGGACAGGGGGCTACGAGCAGTACTTC. Amino acid sequence: CAISEVRTGGYEQYF.

The V and J genes are TRBV21-1 and TRBJ2-1; the listed D gene, TRBD1, was not tested against the DNA. TRBV21-1 is annotated as a pseudogene. The CDR3 loop spans 16 amino acids. The CDR3 region is CASSNRQGVGKYEQFF. Written as DNA, the CDR3 is TGTGCCAGCAGCAACAGACAGGGAGTGGGGAAATATGAGCAGTTCTTC.

This clone has only a few counts. This sequence joins TRBV25-1 and TRBJ2-7; D is uncertain. The CDR3 runs 13 residues. V was cut by 6 bases and J by 1 base, with 10 bases left in between. Germline assignment: CDR1 MGHDK and CDR2 SYGVNS. This CDR3 is CASRDQHSYEQYF. The CDR3 bases are TGTGCCAGCAGGGATCAGCATTCCTACGAGCAGTACTTC.

V is TRBV29-1 and J is TRBJ2-2; TRBD1 matches at 10 bases. The junction had 9 bases not matched to a gene; V was cut back by 7 bases and J by 4 bases. CDR3 length: 15 amino acids. Germline V CDR1 and CDR2: SQVTM, ANQGSEA. The chain's CDR3 is CSATRQGAGTGELFF. As DNA, the CDR3 is TGCAGCGCGACGAGACAGGGGGCCGGCACCGGGGAGCTGTTTTTT.

The chain links TRBV5-1 to TRBJ2-7; maybe TRBD1 (5 bases). The CDR3 is 13 residues long. V was clipped by 2 bases and J by 6 bases, with 12 bases between them. The germline V gene encodes CDR1 SGHRS and CDR2 YFSETQ. CDR3 region: CASSLRQFSEQYF. The DNA of the CDR3 is TGCGCCAGCAGCTTAAGACAGTTCAGCGAGCAGTACTTC.

CDR3 protein: CASSDTSEHEQYF. CDR3 bases: TGTGCCAGCAGCGATACTAGCGAACACGAGCAGTACTTC. V usage is TRBV7-9 and J usage is TRBJ2-7; 7 nucleotides align to TRBD2. CDR1 SEHNR and CDR2 FQNEAQ come from the germline V gene (reference sequence). The V and J ends lost 5 bases and 5 bases, in that order; junction bases with no gene match: 6. The CDR3 contains 13 residues.

This chain links TRBV21-1 with TRBJ2-5. TRBV21-1 is deemed a pseudogene. The CDR3 contains 10 residues. CDR3: CASREETQYF. The CDR3 region has the DNA TGTGCCAGCAGGGAAGAGACCCAGTACTTC.

This clone was recorded many times. This rearrangement joins TRBV7-9 to TRBJ2-1; no definite D call. The CDR3 consists of 16 residues. The V and J ends lost 3 bases and 6 bases respectively, with 18 bases between them. Germline CDR1 and CDR2: SEHNR and FQNEAQ (reference sequence). CDR3 DNA sequence: TGTGCCAGCAGCTTGGGGTACGCCAGGTCTGGCAATGAGCAGTTCTTC. This encodes CASSLGYARSGNEQFF.

This chain uses TRBV2 with TRBJ2-2; 10 nucleotides agree with TRBD2. CDR1 SNHLY and CDR2 FYNNEI come from the germline V gene. The CDR3 extends over 14 amino acids. V lost 7 bases to trimming and J lost 7 bases; unmatched junction nucleotides: 6. As DNA, the CDR3 is TGTGCCAGCAACCTAGCGGGAGCCGGCGGGGAGCTGTTTTTT. This encodes CASNLAGAGGELFF. The whole variable domain, filled in from reference TRBV2 and TRBJ2-2, reads EPEVTQTPSHQVTQMGQEVILRCVPISNHLYFYWYRQILGQKVEFLVSFYNNEISEKSEIFDDQFSVERPDGSNFTLKIRSTKLEDSAMYFCASNLAGAGGELFFGEGSRLTVL.

The chain links TRBV6-4 to TRBJ2-3, with 8 bases fitting TRBD2. The CDR3 consists of 14 residues. Germline V gene data show CDR1 as MRHNA and CDR2 as SNTAGT. The J segment lost 4 bases and the V segment lost 4 bases, leaving 4 bases of the junction unmatched. This CDR3 reads CASSAGGPSDTQYF. In DNA form, the CDR3 reads TGTGCCAGCAGTGCGGGAGGGCCCTCAGATACGCAGTATTTT.

In this sample, this clone turned up a few times. V gene TRBV6-4 combines with J gene TRBJ2-3, with 7 bases lining up with TRBD2. The CDR3 extends over 15 amino acids. Germline lookup yields CDR1 MRHNA and CDR2 SNTAGT. Losses at the gene ends were 6 bases for V and 1 base for J; bases not matched to a gene: 7. CDR3 sequence reads: CASSQTSTRTDTQYF. CDR3 coding DNA: TGTGCCAGCAGCCAGACTAGCACACGCACAGATACGCAGTATTTT.

The chain links TRBV21-1 to TRBJ2-7. TRBV21-1 constitutes a pseudogene. The CDR3 has 16 amino acids. The CDR3 DNA follows: TGTGCCAGCAGCTCCCACCGTAGGGTTAAGGCCTACGAGCAGTACTTC. It encodes CASSSHRRVKAYEQYF.

This chain joins TRBV28 and TRBJ1-5; D is undetermined. Trimming took 2 bases from V and 11 from J, leaving 7 bases between them. The CDR3 sequence is 11 residues long. CDR1 MDHEN and CDR2 SYDVKM come from the germline V gene. CDR3 DNA sequence: TGTGCCAGCAGTTTACGGTACGCCCAGCATTTT. This gives the protein CASSLRYAQHF.

This chain connects TRBV4-2 to TRBJ2-1; D perhaps matches TRBD2 (6 bases). Deletions cut 1 base from V and 7 bases from J, with 20 bases between. This CDR3 has 17 residues. In germline, CDR1 is LGHNA, CDR2 YNFKEQ. CDR3 residues: CASSQVLPGLKANEQFF. CDR3 DNA sequence: TGTGCCAGCAGCCAAGTACTCCCGGGACTCAAGGCTAATGAGCAGTTCTTC.

Of note for this clone: It differs at one base from a far larger clone, so likely a read error. The chain links TRBV6-5 to TRBJ2-1, with 12 positions matching TRBD2. The CDR3 has 14 residues. With 2 bases clipped from V and 7 bases from J, the junction kept 0 bases outside the gene matches. Germline V CDR1 and CDR2: MNHEY, SVGAGI. CDR3 residues: CASSYGTSGNEQFF. The CDR3 DNA is TGTGCCAGCAGTTACGGGACTAGCGGGAATGAGCAGTTCTTC.

The chain recombines TRBV7-2 with TRBJ2-7; no firm D call. The CDR3 runs 13 residues. The germline V and J ends were trimmed by 2 bases and 6 bases, with 11 bases remaining between them. CDR1 is SGHTA and CDR2 is FQGNSA in the germline V gene. The CDR3 DNA is TGTGCCAGCAGCTTAATAGACCTCGGCGAGCAGTACTTC. This translates into CASSLIDLGEQYF.

This chain links TRBV4-1 with TRBJ2-4; 9 bases map to TRBD1. The CDR3 has 17 amino acids. Unmatched junction bases numbered 10, after V lost 4 bases and J lost 3 bases. Per germline, CDR1 MGHRA and CDR2 YSYEKL. DNA of the CDR3: TGCGCCAGCAGCCCGCAGGGACAGGGAATAGTCAAAAACATTCAGTACTTC. Encoded protein: CASSPQGQGIVKNIQYF.

The table lists this clone with a few counts. The chain is built from TRBV10-3 and TRBJ1-4; D not certain. Germline V gene sequence: CDR1 ENHRY, CDR2 SYGVKD. The CDR3 length is 16 residues. Trimming removed 4 bases at V and 2 bases at J, with 14 bases between. CDR3 sequence: CAISARPGSTNEKLFF. CDR3 bases: TGTGCCATCAGTGCCCGCCCGGGTAGCACTAATGAAAAACTGTTTTTT.

The table lists this clone with a count of one. A read error may be the cause here, since a much bigger clone is one base away. Other DNA sequences in this specimen translate into the identical CDR3. V is TRBV19 and J is TRBJ1-2; no clear D. The CDR3 is made up of 11 amino acids. The V end was cut by 0 bases, the J end by 4 bases, with 0 bases between. Germline CDR1 LNHDA, CDR2 SQIVND (reference sequence). DNA of the CDR3: TGTGCCAGTAGTATAGACTATGGCTACACCTTC. Translation gives CASSIDYGYTF.

In this sample, this clone turned up once. This chain joins TRBV10-3 and TRBJ1-4, with unresolved D. The ends were cut back, 10 bases at V and 4 bases at J, with 13 bases in the middle. Germline V CDR1 and CDR2: ENHRY, SYGVKD. The CDR3 consists of 13 residues. Here the CDR3 DNA reads TGTGCCACCAGACAAAGTGATAATGAAAAACTGTTTTTT. This translates into CATRQSDNEKLFF.

The rearrangement uses TRBV28 and TRBJ2-7; D is unresolved. Germline V gives CDR1 MDHEN, CDR2 SYDVKM. Trimming removed 6 bases from V and 5 bases from J, with 20 bases in between. CDR3 size: 15 residues. As DNA, the CDR3 is TGTGCCAGCAGACTTATATCCGCGGCTCGACACGAGCAGTACTTC. Translated, it gives CASRLISAARHEQYF.

V gene TRBV19 combines with J gene TRBJ1-1, with 7 bases that match TRBD1. Per the germline V gene, CDR1 is LNHDA and CDR2 is SQIVND (reference sequence). V was pared by 3 bases and J by 5 bases, with 6 bases of the junction left unmatched. The CDR3 covers 14 residues. The CDR3 sequence is CASSMTGLGTEAFF. CDR3 sequence (DNA): TGTGCCAGTAGTATGACAGGGTTGGGGACTGAAGCTTTCTTT.

The chain employs TRBV2 and TRBJ2-1, with D maybe TRBD2 (5 bases). CDR1 is SNHLY, CDR2 FYNNEI, per germline. The V end lost 4 bases, the J end lost 9 bases, and 7 bases lay between the germline ends. The CDR3 length is 11 residues. CDR3: CASSGAGEQFF. CDR3 bases: TGTGCCAGCAGTGGTGCGGGTGAGCAGTTCTTC.

This clone came up a few times. A read error may produce the germline difference seen at one junction end. V is TRBV5-4 and J is TRBJ1-4, with 7 bases lining up with TRBD1. The CDR3 has 12 amino acids. CDR1 and CDR2 from the germline V gene are SGHNT and YYREEE (reference sequence). The CDR3 sequence is CASSDRDRSEIF. CDR3 coding DNA: TGTGCCAGCAGCGACCGGGACAGAAGCGAGATTTTT.